Below are 4 T cell receptor beta chains sequenced from a single sample in a study of blood T cell repertoires in COVID-19. Only in-frame clones appear in the TCRdb table, and some are missing; sequencing was by immunoSEQ multiplex PCR. The table records 250,000 to 350,000 clones, about 90% of them present only once. What was sequenced was peripheral blood. The receptors derive from a woman in her thirties who had recovered from COVID-19.

This sequence joins TRBV3-1 (or the pseudogene TRBV3-2) and TRBJ1-3, with 7 nucleotides matching TRBD1. The CDR3 extends over 15 amino acids. V dropped 4 bases and J dropped 4; count of bases not matched to a gene: 7. The germline gives CDR1 LGHDT, CDR2 YNNKEL (reference sequence). CDR3 in DNA: TGTGCCAGCAGCCCTAGACAGGGAGCGGGAAACACCATATATTTT. Its protein is CASSPRQGAGNTIYF.

This clone was seen a handful of times. The V call is TRBV5-1, the J call TRBJ2-7, with TRBD2 matching 7 bases. This CDR3 contains 13 residues. Germline CDR1 SGHRS, CDR2 YFSETQ. Unmatched junction bases numbered 8, after V lost 4 bases and J lost 7 bases. The CDR3 sequence is CASSPPGGREQYF. In DNA, the CDR3 is TGCGCCAGCAGCCCCCCGGGGGGTCGGGAGCAGTACTTC.

The chain combines TRBV11-3 with TRBJ2-7; 8 nucleotides line up with TRBD1. CDR1 and CDR2 (germline): SGHNT, YENEEA. CDR3 length: 13 residues. Germline trimming cut 5 bases from V and 6 bases from J; bases unmatched to any gene: 6. The CDR3 DNA follows: TGTGCCAGCAGCAAGGACAGGGTCGGCGAGCAGTACTTC. It encodes CASSKDRVGEQYF.

V usage is TRBV5-1 and J usage is TRBJ2-5; 8 bases map to TRBD1. The CDR3 spans 15 residues. Germline V gene lookup returns CDR1 SGHRS and CDR2 YFSETQ. After removal of 4 bases from V and 2 bases from J, the junction contained 7 bases not matched to a gene. CDR3 sequence: CASSGPGTGQETQYF. In DNA form, the CDR3 reads TGCGCCAGCAGCGGTCCCGGGACAGGACAAGAGACCCAGTACTTC.